A single T cell receptor (beta chain) is shown here with its context. Its antigen is unknown. These data are taken from a study of shared clonotypes between healthy human individuals. Only in-frame clones appear in the TCRdb table, and some are missing; sequencing was by immunoSEQ multiplex PCR. This repertoire shows about 1.9 million clones, about 94% found once; its top ten account for 1.5% to 2%. General study results and limits: Blood alone was sampled, and tissue repertoires likely differ.

Unmatched junction bases numbered 11, after V lost 5 bases and J lost 5 bases. Germline assignment: CDR1 LGHNA and CDR2 YSLEER. This CDR3 contains 17 residues. Naive-designated CD8 cells lacked CD45RO, were positively enriched for CCR7, and omitted terminally differentiated effector memory CD45RA+ cells. The sample consisted of naive CD8+ T cells from PBMCs. V gene TRBV4-3 combines with J gene TRBJ2-7; 14 bases are a match to TRBD2. This TCR came from a man aged 18 to 29 in good health. Some clones in this sample may be carry-over from other donors' samples. The CDR3: CASSSGLAGAEGDEQYF. The DNA for the CDR3 is TGCGCCAGCAGCTCGGGACTAGCGGGAGCGGAGGGGGACGAGCAGTACTTC.